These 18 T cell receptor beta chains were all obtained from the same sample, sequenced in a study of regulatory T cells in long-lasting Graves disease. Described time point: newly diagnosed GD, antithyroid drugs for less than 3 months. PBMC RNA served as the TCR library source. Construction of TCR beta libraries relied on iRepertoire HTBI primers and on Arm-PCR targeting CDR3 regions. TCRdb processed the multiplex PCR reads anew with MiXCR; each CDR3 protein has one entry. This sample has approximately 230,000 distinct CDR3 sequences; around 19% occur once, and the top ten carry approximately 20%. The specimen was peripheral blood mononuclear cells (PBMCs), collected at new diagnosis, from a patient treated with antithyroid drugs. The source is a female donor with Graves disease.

For the CDR3, the DNA is TGTGCCAGTAGTTTTTCGAGGGGTTCTGGGCAAGAGACCCAGTACTTC. Translation gives CASSFSRGSGQETQYF. The rearrangement uses TRBV19 and TRBJ2-5; the D gene could be TRBD1 or TRBD2 (5 bases each). Trimming removed 5 bases from V and 2 bases from J, with 18 bases in between. CDR1 is LNHDA and CDR2 is SQIVND in the germline V gene (reference sequence). The CDR3 covers 16 residues.

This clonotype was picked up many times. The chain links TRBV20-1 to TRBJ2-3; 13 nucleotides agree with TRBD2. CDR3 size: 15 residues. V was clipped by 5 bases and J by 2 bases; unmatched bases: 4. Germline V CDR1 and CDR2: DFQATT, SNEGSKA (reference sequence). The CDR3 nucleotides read TGCAGTGCTCGACTAGCGGGAGGTGTCACAGATACGCAGTATTTT. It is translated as CSARLAGGVTDTQYF.

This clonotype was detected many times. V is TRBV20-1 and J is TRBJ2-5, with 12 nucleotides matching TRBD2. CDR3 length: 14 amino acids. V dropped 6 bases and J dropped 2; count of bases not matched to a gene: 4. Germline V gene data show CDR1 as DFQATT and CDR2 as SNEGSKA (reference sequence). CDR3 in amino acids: CSARLAGEQETQYF. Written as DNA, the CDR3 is TGCAGTGCGCGACTAGCGGGAGAGCAAGAGACCCAGTACTTC.

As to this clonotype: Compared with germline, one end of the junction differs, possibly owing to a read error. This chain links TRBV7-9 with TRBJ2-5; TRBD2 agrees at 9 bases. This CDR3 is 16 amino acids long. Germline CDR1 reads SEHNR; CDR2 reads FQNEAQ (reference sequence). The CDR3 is CASSLGSGGSYNEQCF. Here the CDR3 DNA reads TGTGCCAGCAGCTTAGGAAGCGGGGGGTCCTACAATGAGCAGTGCTTC.

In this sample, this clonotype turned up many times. This chain's CDR3 is CASSLAPTPGRDTQYF. The CDR3 DNA sequence: TGTGCCAGCAGCTTAGCCCCGACCCCCGGGCGAGATACGCAGTATTTT. This chain links TRBV13 with TRBJ2-3; D is unclear. V lost 1 base and J lost 5, with 16 bases in between. From germline, CDR1 is PRHDT and CDR2 FYEKMQ (reference sequence). The CDR3 extends over 16 amino acids.

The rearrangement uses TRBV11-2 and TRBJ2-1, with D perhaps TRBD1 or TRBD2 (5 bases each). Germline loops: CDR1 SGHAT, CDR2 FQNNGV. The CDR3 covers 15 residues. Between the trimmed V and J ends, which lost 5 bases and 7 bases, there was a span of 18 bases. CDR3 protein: CASSRQQASNNEQFF. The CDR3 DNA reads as TGTGCCAGCAGCCGACAGCAGGCTAGCAATAATGAGCAGTTCTTC.

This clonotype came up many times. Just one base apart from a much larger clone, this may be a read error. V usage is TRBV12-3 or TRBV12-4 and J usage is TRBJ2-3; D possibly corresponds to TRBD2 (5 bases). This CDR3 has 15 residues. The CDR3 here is CAGSPSRGFADTQYF. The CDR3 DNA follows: TGTGCCGGCAGTCCCTCTCGGGGTTTCGCAGATACGCAGTATTTT.

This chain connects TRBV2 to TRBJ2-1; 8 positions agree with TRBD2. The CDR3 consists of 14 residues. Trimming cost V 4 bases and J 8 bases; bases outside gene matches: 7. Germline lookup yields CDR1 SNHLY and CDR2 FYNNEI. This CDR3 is CASSGTSFDHEQFF. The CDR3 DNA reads TGTGCCAGCAGTGGGACTAGCTTTGATCATGAGCAGTTCTTC.

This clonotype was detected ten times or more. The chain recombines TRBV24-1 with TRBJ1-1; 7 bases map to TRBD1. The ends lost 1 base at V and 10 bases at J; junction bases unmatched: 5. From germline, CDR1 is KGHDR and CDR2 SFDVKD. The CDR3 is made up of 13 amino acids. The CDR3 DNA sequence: TGTGCCACCAGTGATTTTACCCGACAGGGAGCTTTCTTT. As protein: CATSDFTRQGAFF.

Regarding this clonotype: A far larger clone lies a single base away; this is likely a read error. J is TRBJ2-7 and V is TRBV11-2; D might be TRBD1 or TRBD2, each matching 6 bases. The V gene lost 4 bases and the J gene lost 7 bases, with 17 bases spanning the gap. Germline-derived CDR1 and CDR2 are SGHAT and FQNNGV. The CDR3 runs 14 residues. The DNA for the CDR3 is TGTGCCAGCAGCTCCCCCCGGAGGGGGTGGGAGCAGTACTTC. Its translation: CASSSPRRGWEQYF.

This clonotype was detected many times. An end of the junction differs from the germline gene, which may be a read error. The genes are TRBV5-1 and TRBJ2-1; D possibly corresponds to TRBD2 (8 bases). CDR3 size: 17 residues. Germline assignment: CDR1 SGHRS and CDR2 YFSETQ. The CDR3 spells CASSLISGDSSYNEQFF. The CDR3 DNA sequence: TGTGCCAGCAGCTTGATTAGCGGGGACAGCTCCTACAATGAGCAGTTCTTC.

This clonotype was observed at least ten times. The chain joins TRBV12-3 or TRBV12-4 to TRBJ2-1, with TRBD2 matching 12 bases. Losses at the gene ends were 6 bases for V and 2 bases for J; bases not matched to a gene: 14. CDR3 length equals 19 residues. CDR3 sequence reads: CASSLPGLAGTGTYNEQFF. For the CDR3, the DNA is TGTGCCAGCAGCCTACCTGGACTAGCGGGAACGGGTACCTACAATGAGCAGTTCTTC.

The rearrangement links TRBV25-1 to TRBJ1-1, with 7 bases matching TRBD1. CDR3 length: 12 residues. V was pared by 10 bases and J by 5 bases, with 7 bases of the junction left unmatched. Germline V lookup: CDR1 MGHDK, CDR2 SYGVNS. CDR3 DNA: TGTGCCACCAGGGGGGCAGGGACTGAAGCTTTCTTT. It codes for CATRGAGTEAFF.

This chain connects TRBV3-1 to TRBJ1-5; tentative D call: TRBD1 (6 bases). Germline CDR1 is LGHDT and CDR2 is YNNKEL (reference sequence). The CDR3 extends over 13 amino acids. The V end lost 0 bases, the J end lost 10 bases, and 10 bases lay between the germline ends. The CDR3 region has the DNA TGTGCCAGCAGCCAAGATAGGGGACACCCCCAGCATTTT. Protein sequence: CASSQDRGHPQHF.

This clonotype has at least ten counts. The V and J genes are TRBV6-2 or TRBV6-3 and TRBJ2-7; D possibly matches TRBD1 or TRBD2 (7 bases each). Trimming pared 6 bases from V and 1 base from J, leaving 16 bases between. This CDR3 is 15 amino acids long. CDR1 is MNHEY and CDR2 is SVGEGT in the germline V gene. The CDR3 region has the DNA TGTGCCAGCAGCTTCTCCAGGGGGGGGTCCTACGAGCAGTACTTC. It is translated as CASSFSRGGSYEQYF.

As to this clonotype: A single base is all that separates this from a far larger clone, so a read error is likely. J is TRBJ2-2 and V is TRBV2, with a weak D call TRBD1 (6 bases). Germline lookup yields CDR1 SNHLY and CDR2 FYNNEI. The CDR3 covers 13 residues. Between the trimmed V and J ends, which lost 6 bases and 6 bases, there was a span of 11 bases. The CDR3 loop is CASSREGAGELFF. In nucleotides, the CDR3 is TGTGCCAGCAGCAGAGAGGGGGCCGGGGAGCTGTTTTTT.

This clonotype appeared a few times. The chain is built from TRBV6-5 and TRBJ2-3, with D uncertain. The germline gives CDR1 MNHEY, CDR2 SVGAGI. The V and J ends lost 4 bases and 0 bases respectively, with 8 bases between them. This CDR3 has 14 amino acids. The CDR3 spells CASSLDESTDTQYF. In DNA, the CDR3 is TGTGCCAGCAGTTTGGACGAGAGCACAGATACGCAGTATTTT.

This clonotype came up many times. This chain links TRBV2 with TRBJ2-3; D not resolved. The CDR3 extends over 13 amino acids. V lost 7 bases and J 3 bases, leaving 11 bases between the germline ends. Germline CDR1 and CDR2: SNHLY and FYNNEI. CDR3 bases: TGTGCCAGCATACAACGGCTAACAGATACGCAGTATTTT. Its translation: CASIQRLTDTQYF.